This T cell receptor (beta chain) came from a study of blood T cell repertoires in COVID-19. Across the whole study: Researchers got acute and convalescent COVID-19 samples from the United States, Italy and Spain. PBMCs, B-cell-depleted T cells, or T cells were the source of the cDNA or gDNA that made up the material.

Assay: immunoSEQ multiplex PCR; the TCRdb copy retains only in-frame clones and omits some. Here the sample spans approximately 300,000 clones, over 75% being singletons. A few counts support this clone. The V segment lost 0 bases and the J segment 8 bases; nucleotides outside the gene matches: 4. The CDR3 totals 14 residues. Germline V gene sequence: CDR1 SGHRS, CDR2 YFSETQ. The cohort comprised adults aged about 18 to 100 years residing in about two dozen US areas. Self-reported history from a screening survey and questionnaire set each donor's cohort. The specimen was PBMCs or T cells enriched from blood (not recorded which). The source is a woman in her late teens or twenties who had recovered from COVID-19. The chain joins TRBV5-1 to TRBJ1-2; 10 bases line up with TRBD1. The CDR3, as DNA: TGCGCCAGCAGCTTGGAGACAGGGGGCAAGGGCTACACCTTC. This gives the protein CASSLETGGKGYTF. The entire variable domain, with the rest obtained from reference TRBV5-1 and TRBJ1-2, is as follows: KAGVTQTPRYLIKTRGQQVTLSCSPISGHRSVSWYQQTPGQGLQFLFEYFSETQRNKGNFPGRFSGRQFSNSRSEMNVSTLELGDSALYLCASSLETGGKGYTFGSGTRLTVV.